These 22 T cell receptor beta chains came from one sample sequenced in a study of CD4 and CD8 cells across lung adenocarcinoma regions. TCRdb called the PCR reads again in MiXCR, with one record for every CDR3 protein. The sample holds 9,500 to 15,000 distinct CDR3 sequences, under 55% seen once. The sequenced material came from CD8+ T cells from the margin of a lung tumor. Source of these receptors: a female donor with lung adenocarcinoma. The CD4 and CD8 labels of this study may be unreliable.

This clonotype turned up a few times. This sequence joins TRBV6-1 and TRBJ2-1; 9 nucleotides align to TRBD1. Germline loops: CDR1 MNHNS, CDR2 SASEGT. With V trimmed by 6 bases and J by 10 bases, 7 bases remained unmatched. The CDR3 covers 13 residues. The CDR3 DNA follows: TGTGCCAGCAGGCAGGACAGGGGACACGAGCAGTTCTTC. Protein sequence: CASRQDRGHEQFF.

Many counts were recorded for this clonotype. The chain combines TRBV11-2 with TRBJ2-2; tentatively, D is TRBD2 (7 bases). Germline assignment: CDR1 SGHAT and CDR2 FQNNGV. The CDR3 has 15 amino acids. Trimming cost V 3 bases and J 7 bases, with 15 bases left between them. The CDR3 here is CASSFTRGAHGELFF. The DNA of the CDR3 is TGTGCCAGCAGCTTCACCCGGGGGGCTCACGGGGAGCTGTTTTTT.

This clonotype was seen a few times. The gene calls are TRBV27 and TRBJ2-1, with TRBD2 matching over 7 bases. This CDR3 spans 17 amino acids. Trimming cost V 2 bases and J 5 bases; bases outside gene matches: 12. Germline V lookup: CDR1 MNHEY, CDR2 SMNVEV (reference sequence). Here the CDR3 DNA reads TGTGCCAGCAGTTTAAGGGCTAGCGGACAACTGGACAATGAGCAGTTCTTC. Its protein product is CASSLRASGQLDNEQFF.

By sample fraction, this clonotype is medium-sized. V and J are TRBV12-3 or TRBV12-4 and TRBJ1-2; no reliable D call. The CDR3 extends over 13 amino acids. Trimming left V 6 bases short and J 4 bases short, with 12 bases between. The CDR3 reads CASSPDGSYGYTF. CDR3 DNA: TGTGCCAGCAGCCCCGACGGGTCCTATGGCTACACCTTC.

The CDR3 sequence: CASSLPGHFNSPLHF. The CDR3 DNA reads TGTGCCAGCAGTCTTCCGGGACACTTCAATTCACCCCTCCACTTT. V is TRBV12-3 or TRBV12-4 and J is TRBJ1-6; D is possibly TRBD1 (6 bases). The CDR3 loop spans 15 amino acids. The ends were cut back, 5 bases at V and 7 bases at J, with 15 bases in the middle.

V and J are TRBV4-2 and TRBJ2-5; 9 bases agree with TRBD2. The V segment lost 1 base and the J segment 4 bases; nucleotides outside the gene matches: 10. Germline values: CDR1 LGHNA, CDR2 YNFKEQ. CDR3 length: 17 amino acids. CDR3 sequence: CASSQGGRASGIETQYF. Written as DNA, the CDR3 is TGTGCCAGCAGCCAAGGGGGTCGGGCTAGCGGGATAGAGACCCAGTACTTC.

This clonotype was seen at least ten times. CDR3: CASSPNRGHEQYF. The CDR3 DNA follows: TGTGCCAGCAGCCCCAACAGGGGTCACGAGCAGTACTTC. J is TRBJ2-7 and V is TRBV6-1; 7 bases agree with TRBD1. In germline, CDR1 is MNHNS, CDR2 SASEGT. The V segment lost 6 bases and the J segment 5 bases; nucleotides outside the gene matches: 7. The CDR3 length is 13 residues.

Worth noting for this clonotype: It may be a read error: a sequence one base away is much more abundant. The chain is built from TRBV6-2 or TRBV6-3 and TRBJ2-1, with D maybe TRBD2 (6 bases). The CDR3 is made up of 14 amino acids. Deletions cut 10 bases from V and 10 bases from J, with 23 bases between. CDR1 and CDR2 (germline): MNHEY, SVGEGT. The CDR3 nucleotides are TGTGCCACCAGACTCCCCGAGCGGGCCTACGAGCAGTTCTTC. The encoded protein is CATRLPERAYEQFF.

The chain combines TRBV15 with TRBJ2-3, with D perhaps assigned TRBD1 or TRBD2 (5 bases each). V shed 5 bases and J shed 4 bases, with 19 bases lying between them. This CDR3 region has 16 residues. The germline V gene encodes CDR1 LNHNV and CDR2 YYDKDF (reference sequence). CDR3 coding DNA: TGTGCCACCAGCCCCCATTACCGGGGCGGGCCAGATACGCAGTATTTT. Translation: CATSPHYRGGPDTQYF.

Comment on this clonotype: One end of the junction fails to match germline, which may point to a read error. The chain combines TRBV6-1 with TRBJ2-5; D gene ambiguous. This CDR3 is built from 16 residues. Germline V CDR1 and CDR2: MNHNS, SASEGT. CDR3 nucleotides: TGTGCCAGCGCGGATAACGGGCTAGTGGGCCCAGAGACGCAGTACTTT. Its protein is CASADNGLVGPETQYF.

A remark on this clonotype: At one end, the junction sequence differs from germline, possibly due to a read error. The chain recombines TRBV3-1 with TRBJ2-1; TRBD2 might be the D (6 bases). Germline V gene data show CDR1 as LGHDT and CDR2 as YNNKEL (reference sequence). The CDR3 covers 15 residues. The CDR3 here is CASSRLAGNYNEQFF. The DNA for the CDR3 is TGTGCCAGCAGCCGACTGGCGGGGAACTACAATGAGCAGTTTTTC.

This clonotype was observed many times. Here the CDR3 DNA reads TGTGCCAGCAGCACAACGGCAGCAGAGAACACTGAAGCTTTCTTT. Residues: CASSTTAAENTEAFF. The V call is TRBV6-1, the J call TRBJ1-1; D gene uncertain. The CDR3 spans 15 residues. CDR1 is MNHNS, CDR2 SASEGT, per germline. V dropped 6 bases and J dropped 1 base, with 15 bases sitting between them.

With respect to this clonotype: Since no conserved phenylalanine or tryptophan closes the CDR3, a read error is the likely cause. No DNA is shown, since the ends of the CDR3 on it are uncertain; the CDR3 is the one TCRdb lists. The chain employs TRBV6-5 and TRBJ2-7. A total of 8 residues make up the CDR3, ends included. Germline V lookup: CDR1 MNHEY, CDR2 SVGAGI. The CDR3 loop reads CASSYSSG.

Remarks on this clonotype: One junction end disagrees with the germline gene, perhaps due to a read error. This chain links TRBV10-2 with TRBJ2-3; 7 nucleotides match TRBD2. This CDR3 comprises 14 residues. Per the germline V gene, CDR1 is WSHSY and CDR2 is SAAADI. As DNA, the CDR3 is TGCGCCGGCAGGGAGGGGAGAGAGGAAAACATGCAGTATTTT. It encodes CAGREGREENMQYF.

The chain employs TRBV4-1 and TRBJ2-1, with D perhaps matching TRBD2 (5 bases). The tail of the sequence fits TRBJ2-7 better, so the J call may be wrong. Germline V gene lookup returns CDR1 MGHRA and CDR2 YSYEKL. The CDR3 extends over 14 amino acids. As DNA, the CDR3 is TGCGCCAGCAGCCAAGATGAGGGATTCGACGAGCAGTACTTC. Protein product: CASSQDEGFDEQYF.

This clonotype was seen a few times. A much larger clonotype is one base distant, so this may be a read error. The V and J genes are TRBV6-1 and TRBJ2-1, with TRBD1 matching 10 bases. Unmatched junction bases numbered 12, after V lost 0 bases and J lost 13 bases. The CDR3 has 16 amino acids. Per the germline V gene, CDR1 is MNHNS and CDR2 is SASEGT. CDR3 amino acids: CASSEATGTGEETQFF. Here the CDR3 DNA reads TGTGCCAGCAGTGAAGCGACCGGGACAGGGGAAGAGACCCAGTTCTTC.

In its sample, this clonotype ranks as medium-sized. The chain carries TRBV6-6 and TRBJ2-3; D possibly corresponds to TRBD2 (6 bases). The CDR3 consists of 15 residues. V lost 6 bases to trimming and J lost 1 base, with 14 bases between them. The germline V gene has CDR1 MNHNY and CDR2 SVGAGI (reference sequence). CDR3 sequence: CASRYGGGGTDTQYF. The CDR3 DNA reads TGTGCCAGCAGGTATGGAGGCGGGGGCACAGATACGCAGTATTTT.

The chain employs TRBV6-1 and TRBJ2-3; D unresolved. The V gene's germline CDR1 is MNHNS and CDR2 SASEGT. Trimming took 4 bases from V and 0 from J, leaving 11 bases between them. The CDR3 runs to 15 residues. CDR3 nucleotides: TGTGCCAGCAGTGGCCCAGCCTTTAGCACAGATACGCAGTATTTT. Translating it yields CASSGPAFSTDTQYF.

This clonotype turned up a few times. A much larger clone lies a single base off, so this may be a read error. This chain links TRBV6-1 with TRBJ2-5; 10 bases map to TRBD2. V lost 8 bases, J lost 11 bases, and 11 bases stayed unmatched. This CDR3 contains 13 residues. Germline CDR1 is MNHNS and CDR2 is SASEGT. CDR3: CASFSSGGYEQYF. The CDR3 DNA reads TGTGCCAGCTTTTCTAGCGGGGGATATGAGCAGTACTTC.

A few counts support this clonotype. The J gene is TRBJ2-4, the V gene TRBV6-1; D may match TRBD1 or TRBD2 (5 bases each). CDR1 is MNHNS and CDR2 is SASEGT in the germline V gene. V lost 5 bases to trimming and J lost 13 bases, with 27 bases between them. The length of the CDR3 is 16 residues. CDR3: CASSLGTSLAKNTQYF. In DNA, the CDR3 is TGTGCCAGCAGTCTCGGGACGTCCTTAGCCAAAAACACCCAGTACTTC.

This chain joins TRBV6-1 and TRBJ1-2, with D possibly TRBD1 on 6 matching bases. The V gene's germline CDR1 is MNHNS and CDR2 SASEGT. The CDR3 totals 11 residues. Trimming cost V 8 bases and J 7 bases, with 11 bases left between them. The CDR3 reads CASSGVAGYTF. The DNA for the CDR3 is TGTGCCAGCTCAGGGGTTGCTGGCTACACCTTC.

This chain links TRBV12-3 or TRBV12-4 with TRBJ2-1, with 9 bases matching TRBD2. The CDR3 spans 18 residues. J lost 5 bases, V lost 3 bases, and 14 bases had no gene match. Written as DNA, the CDR3 is TGTGCCAGCAGTTTGGCGGGGGGGGGGGGGGGGGGCGACAATGAGCAGTTCTTC. Its translation: CASSLAGGGGGGDNEQFF.